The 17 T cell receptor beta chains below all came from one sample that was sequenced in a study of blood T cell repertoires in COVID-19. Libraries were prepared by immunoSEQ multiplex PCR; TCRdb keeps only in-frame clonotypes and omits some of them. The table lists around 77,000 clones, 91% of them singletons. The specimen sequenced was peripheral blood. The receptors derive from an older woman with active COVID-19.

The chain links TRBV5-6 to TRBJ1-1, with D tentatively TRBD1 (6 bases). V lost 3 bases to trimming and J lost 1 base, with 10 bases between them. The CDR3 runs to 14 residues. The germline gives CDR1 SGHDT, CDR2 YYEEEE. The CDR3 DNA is TGTGCCAGCAGCTACATGGACAGGAACACTGAAGCTTTCTTT. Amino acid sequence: CASSYMDRNTEAFF.

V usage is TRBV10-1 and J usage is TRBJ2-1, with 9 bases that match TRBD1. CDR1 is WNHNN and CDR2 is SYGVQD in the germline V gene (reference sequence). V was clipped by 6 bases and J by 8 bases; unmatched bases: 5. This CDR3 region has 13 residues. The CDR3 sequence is CASRKTGGYEQFF. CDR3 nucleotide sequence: TGCGCCAGCAGGAAGACAGGGGGATATGAGCAGTTCTTC.

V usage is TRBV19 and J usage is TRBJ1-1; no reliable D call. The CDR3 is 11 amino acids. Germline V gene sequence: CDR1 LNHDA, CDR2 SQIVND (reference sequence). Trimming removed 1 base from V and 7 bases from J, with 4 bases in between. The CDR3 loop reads CASSIGSEAFF. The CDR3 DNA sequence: TGTGCCAGTAGTATAGGCAGTGAAGCTTTCTTT.

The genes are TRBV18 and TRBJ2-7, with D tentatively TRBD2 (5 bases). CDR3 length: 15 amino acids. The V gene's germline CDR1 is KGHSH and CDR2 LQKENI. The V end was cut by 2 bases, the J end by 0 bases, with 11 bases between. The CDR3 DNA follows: TGTGCCAGCTCACCAGGGAGAATAAGCTCCTACGAGCAGTACTTC. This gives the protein CASSPGRISSYEQYF.

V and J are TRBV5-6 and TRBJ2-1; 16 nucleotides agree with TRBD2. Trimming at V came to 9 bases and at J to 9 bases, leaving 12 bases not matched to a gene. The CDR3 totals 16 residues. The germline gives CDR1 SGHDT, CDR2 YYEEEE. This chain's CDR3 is CATTTGTSGRAGEQFF. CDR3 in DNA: TGTGCCACCACGACCGGGACTAGCGGGAGGGCGGGTGAGCAGTTCTTC.

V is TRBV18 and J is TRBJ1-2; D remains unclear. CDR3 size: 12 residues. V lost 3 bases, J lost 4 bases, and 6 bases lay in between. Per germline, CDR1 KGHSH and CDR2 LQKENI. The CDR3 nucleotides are TGTGCCAGCTCACCTCCGGGCTATGGCTACACCTTC. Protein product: CASSPPGYGYTF.

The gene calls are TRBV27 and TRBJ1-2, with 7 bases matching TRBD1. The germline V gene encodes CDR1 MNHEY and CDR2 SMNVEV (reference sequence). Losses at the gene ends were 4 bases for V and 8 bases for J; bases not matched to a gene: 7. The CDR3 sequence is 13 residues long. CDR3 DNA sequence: TGTGCCAGCAGTTGGGACAGAAGAGGAGGCTACACCTTC. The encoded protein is CASSWDRRGGYTF.

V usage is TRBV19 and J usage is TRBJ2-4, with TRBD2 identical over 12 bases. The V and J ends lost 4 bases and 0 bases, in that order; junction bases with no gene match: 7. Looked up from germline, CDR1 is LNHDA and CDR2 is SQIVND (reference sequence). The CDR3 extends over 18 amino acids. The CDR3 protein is CASSTLAGGSLAKNIQYF. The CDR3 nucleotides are TGTGCCAGTAGTACTCTAGCGGGAGGGAGCCTAGCCAAAAACATTCAGTACTTC.

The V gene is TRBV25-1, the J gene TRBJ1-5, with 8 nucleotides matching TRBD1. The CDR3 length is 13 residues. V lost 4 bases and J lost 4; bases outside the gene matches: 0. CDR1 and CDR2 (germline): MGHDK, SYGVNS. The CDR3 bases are TGTGCCAGCAGTGGGACAGGGAATCAGCCCCAGCATTTT. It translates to CASSGTGNQPQHF.

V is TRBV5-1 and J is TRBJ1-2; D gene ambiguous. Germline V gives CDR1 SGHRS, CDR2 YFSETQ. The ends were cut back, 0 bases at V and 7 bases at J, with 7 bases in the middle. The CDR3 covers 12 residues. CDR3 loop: CASSLERSGYTF. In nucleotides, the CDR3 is TGCGCCAGCAGCTTGGAGAGATCTGGCTACACCTTC.

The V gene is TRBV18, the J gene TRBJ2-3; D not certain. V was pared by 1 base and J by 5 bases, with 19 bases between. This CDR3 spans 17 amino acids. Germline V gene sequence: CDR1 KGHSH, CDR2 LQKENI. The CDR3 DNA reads TGTGCCAGCTCACCACTCTCTAGACCATCATTACGAGATACGCAGTATTTT. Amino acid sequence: CASSPLSRPSLRDTQYF.

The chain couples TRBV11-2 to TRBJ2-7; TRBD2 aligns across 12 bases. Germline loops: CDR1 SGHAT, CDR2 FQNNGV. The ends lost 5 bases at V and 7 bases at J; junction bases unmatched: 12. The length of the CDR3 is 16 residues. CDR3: CASSQGTSGSRGEQYF. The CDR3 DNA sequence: TGTGCCAGCAGCCAAGGGACTAGCGGGTCCCGAGGGGAGCAGTACTTC.

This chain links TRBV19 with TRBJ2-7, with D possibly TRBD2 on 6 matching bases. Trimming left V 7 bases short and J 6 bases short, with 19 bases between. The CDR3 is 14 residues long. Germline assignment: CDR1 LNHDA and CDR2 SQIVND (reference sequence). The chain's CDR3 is CASTAKGAGGEQYF. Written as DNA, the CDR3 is TGTGCCAGTACTGCTAAGGGTGCCGGGGGCGAGCAGTACTTC.

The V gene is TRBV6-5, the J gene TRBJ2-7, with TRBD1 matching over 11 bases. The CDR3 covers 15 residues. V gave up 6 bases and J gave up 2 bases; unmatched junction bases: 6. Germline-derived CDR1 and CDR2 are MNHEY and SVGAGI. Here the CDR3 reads CASRDRGLTTYEQYF. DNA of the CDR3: TGTGCCAGCAGGGACAGGGGGCTGACAACCTACGAGCAGTACTTC.

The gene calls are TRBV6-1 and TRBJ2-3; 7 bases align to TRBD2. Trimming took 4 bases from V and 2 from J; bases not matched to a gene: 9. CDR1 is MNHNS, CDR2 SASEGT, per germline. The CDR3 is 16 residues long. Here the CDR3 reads CASSALLSGTTDTQYF. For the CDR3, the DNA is TGTGCCAGCAGTGCCCTTCTGAGCGGGACCACAGATACGCAGTATTTT.

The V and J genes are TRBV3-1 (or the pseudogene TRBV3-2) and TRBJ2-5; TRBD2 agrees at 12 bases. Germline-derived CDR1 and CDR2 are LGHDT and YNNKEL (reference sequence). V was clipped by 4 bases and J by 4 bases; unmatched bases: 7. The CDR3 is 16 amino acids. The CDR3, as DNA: TGTGCCAGCAGCCTCGAGAGGACTAGCGGGATAGAGACCCAGTACTTC. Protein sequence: CASSLERTSGIETQYF.

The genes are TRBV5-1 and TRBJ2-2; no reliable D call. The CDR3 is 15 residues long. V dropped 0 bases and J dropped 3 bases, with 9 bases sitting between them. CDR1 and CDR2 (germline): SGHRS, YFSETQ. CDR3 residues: CASSLGPSYTGELFF. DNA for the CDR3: TGCGCCAGCAGCTTGGGGCCCTCATACACCGGGGAGCTGTTTTTT.